This T cell receptor beta chain originates from a study of technical replicates of blood from a few donors. Measured with immunoSEQ multiplex PCR; TCRdb has only the in-frame clones, and not every one. The data contain about 14,000 clones, around 82% of them singletons. Germline lookup yields CDR1 SNHLY and CDR2 FYNNEI. CDR3 length: 12 amino acids. V dropped 8 bases and J dropped 5; count of bases not matched to a gene: 2. The sample was PBMCs. The chain couples TRBV2 to TRBJ2-5; 10 nucleotides line up with TRBD2. The receptor's source is a human donor in good health. In DNA, the CDR3 is TGTGCCAGCCTTAGCGGGAGGGAGACCCAGTACTTC. Translated: CASLSGRETQYF.